This is a list of T cell receptor beta chains from one sample in a study of T cell responses to AZD1222 COVID-19 vaccine. The repertoire was sequenced with immunoSEQ multiplex PCR; TCRdb's copy has only in-frame clones and lacks some. Here the sample spans about 160,000 clones, roughly nine tenths being singletons. The starting material was peripheral blood, obtained 28 days after the second AZD1222 dose. All receptors derive from an adult who received the AZD1222 COVID-19 vaccine. The CDR3 runs from the conserved cysteine through the conserved F or W. D genes are given only for firm matches. Some rows have no size entry. The others give once, few or many, or a class for an expanded clone.

d_call	clone_size	v_call	j_call	cdr3_nt	cdr3_aa
TRBD2	.	TRBV6-5	TRBJ2-1	TGTGCCAGCAGTTACTCTTGGACTAGCGGGGTTGAGCAGTTCTTC	CASSYSWTSGVEQFF
TRBD2	few	TRBV19	TRBJ2-5	TGTGCCAGTAGTATAGTGGGACTAGCGGGAGGGCCGGGGGAGACCCAGTACTTC	CASSIVGLAGGPGETQYF
TRBD2	.	TRBV15	TRBJ2-2	TGTGCCACCAGCACTAGCGGGAGATCCGGGGAGCTGTTTTTT	CATSTSGRSGELFF
.	once	TRBV19	TRBJ1-1	TGTGCCAGTAGTATAGGACGGTTCACTGAAGCTTTCTTT	CASSIGRFTEAFF
.	.	TRBV9	TRBJ2-1	TGTGCCAGCAGCTCAAGGATACGAATGGCATCCTACAATGAGCAGTTCTTC	CASSSRIRMASYNEQFF
.	once	TRBV5-1	TRBJ2-3	TGCGCCAGCAGCTTGGGGCGGGGCACAGATACGCAGTATTTT	CASSLGRGTDTQYF
.	.	TRBV18	TRBJ1-2	TGTGCCAGCTCACCCGCAGGTCCGGGCTATGGCTACACCTTC	CASSPAGPGYGYTF
.	.	TRBV10-3	TRBJ1-1	TGTGCCATCAGTGAGTCGGTCGGTAGTGAAGCTTTCTTT	CAISESVGSEAFF
.	.	TRBV28	TRBJ2-7	TGTGCCAGCAGTGCCGCCTACGAGCAGTACTTC	CASSAAYEQYF
.	.	TRBV13	TRBJ1-2	TGTGCCAGCAGCTTAGGCTTCGGGGGAGGGGGCTATGGCTACACCTTC	CASSLGFGGGGYGYTF
.	.	TRBV4-1	TRBJ1-1	TGCGCCAGCAGCCAGGGGCAGAACACTGAAGCTTTCTTT	CASSQGQNTEAFF
TRBD2	.	TRBV18	TRBJ2-3	TGTGCCAGCTCACATCCGGGGGGAGCAGATACGCAGTATTTT	CASSHPGGADTQYF
.	.	TRBV5-4	TRBJ1-6	TGTGCCAGCAGCGGGACCCGAACCTATAATTCACCCCTCCACTTT	CASSGTRTYNSPLHF
.	.	TRBV30	TRBJ1-3	TGTGCCTGGAGTGTACAAGGAAACACCATATATTTT	CAWSVQGNTIYF
.	.	TRBV7-7	TRBJ2-2	TGTGCCAGCAGCCTCCTGTTTGGGGGGGGCAACCGGGGAACCGGGGAGCTGTTTTTT	CASSLLFGGGNRGTGELFF
.	.	TRBV5-6	TRBJ1-6	TGTGCCAGCAGCTTAGAGAACGGGCCCAACGTTTTCTATAATTCACCCCTCCACTTT	CASSLENGPNVFYNSPLHF
.	.	TRBV4-3	TRBJ1-6	TGCGCCAGCAGCCAAACGCCAGGCCTCAATTCACCCCTCCACTTT	CASSQTPGLNSPLHF
.	.	TRBV5-8	TRBJ1-4	TGTGCCAGCAGCTTGTTTCTTGCAACTAATGAAAAACTGTTTTTT	CASSLFLATNEKLFF
.	.	TRBV4-1	TRBJ1-1	TGCGCCAGCAGCCAAGAGGCGCCCGGATCGGGGATGAACACTGAAGCTTTCTTT	CASSQEAPGSGMNTEAFF
.	.	TRBV6-4	TRBJ2-3	TGTGCCAGCAGCGCAGGGGTCACCCACACAGATACGCAGTATTTT	CASSAGVTHTDTQYF
.	.	TRBV5-8	TRBJ2-5	TGTGCCAGCAGCTTGGCCCCGGGAACACAAGAGACCCAGTACTTC	CASSLAPGTQETQYF
.	.	TRBV13	TRBJ1-1	TGTGCCAGCAGCTTAACAGGCGAAGCTTTCTTT	CASSLTGEAFF
.	.	TRBV5-4	TRBJ2-1	TGTGCCAGCAGCTTCAGGGGAAGTCCCAATGAGCAGTTCTTC	CASSFRGSPNEQFF
.	.	TRBV10-2	TRBJ1-3	TGCGCCAGCATGATCAGGGTCTCTGGAAACACCATATATTTT	CASMIRVSGNTIYF
TRBD2	.	TRBV6-1	TRBJ2-7	TGTGCCAGCAGTGATGCTAGCGGGGGACCTAGGGAGCAGTACTTC	CASSDASGGPREQYF
TRBD1	.	TRBV5-5	TRBJ1-5	TGTGCCAGCAGCGGGGGACAGGGACTCTTCAATCAGCCCCAGCATTTT	CASSGGQGLFNQPQHF
.	.	TRBV9	TRBJ2-7	TGTGCCAGCAGCGTAGCTCCTAACTACGAGCAGTACTTC	CASSVAPNYEQYF
.	.	TRBV29-1	TRBJ1-1	TGCAGCGTTGGGGGGATGAACACTGAAGCTTTCTTT	CSVGGMNTEAFF
.	.	TRBV2	TRBJ2-2	TGTGCCAGCAGTTACGGGGTCACCGGGGAGCTGTTTTTT	CASSYGVTGELFF
.	.	TRBV7-9	TRBJ1-4	TGTGCCAGCAGCTTAGATGTGGCATTCGGGGCTAATGAAAAACTGTTTTTT	CASSLDVAFGANEKLFF
.	few	TRBV7-8	TRBJ2-7	TGTGCCAGCAGCTTAGAGGACCAGTCCTCCTACGAGCAGTACTTC	CASSLEDQSSYEQYF
.	.	TRBV7-2	TRBJ1-2	TGTGCCAGCAGCCTCGTTGGGTATGGCTACACCTTC	CASSLVGYGYTF
.	.	TRBV21-1	TRBJ2-1	TGTGCCAGCAGCAAACTGAGGGGCACCTCCTACAATGAGCAGTTCTTC	CASSKLRGTSYNEQFF
.	.	TRBV10-3	TRBJ2-7	TGTGCCATCAGTGAGTCGATCCAGGTTAGTTCCTACGAGCAGTACTTC	CAISESIQVSSYEQYF
.	.	TRBV7-2	TRBJ1-4	TGTGCCAGCAGCGTGGACTCCCTTAATGAAAAACTGTTTTTT	CASSVDSLNEKLFF
.	.	TRBV19	TRBJ2-1	TGTGCCAGTAGTTTAAGACTAGGGAAGGGCAACAATGAGCAGTTCTTC	CASSLRLGKGNNEQFF
TRBD1	.	TRBV6-4	TRBJ1-1	TGTGCCAGCAGTGAAGGGACAGGGGTCTTGAAATTGTCTGAAGCTTTCTTT	CASSEGTGVLKLSEAFF
.	.	TRBV29-1	TRBJ2-7	TGCAGCGTTGAAGTACAGGACTACGAGCAGTACTTC	CSVEVQDYEQYF
.	.	TRBV5-6	TRBJ1-2	TGTGCCAGCAGCTTGTGGGGACCCTCGAGGAACTATGGCTACACCTTC	CASSLWGPSRNYGYTF
.	.	TRBV25-1	TRBJ1-1	TGTGCCAGCAGTGAATTTGGGAGGAACACTGAAGCTTTCTTT	CASSEFGRNTEAFF
TRBD2	once	TRBV5-1	TRBJ2-1	TGCGCCAGCAGCTCCGGTGGGGGAGGGAACAATGAGCAGTTCTTC	CASSSGGGGNNEQFF
TRBD2	once	TRBV7-2	TRBJ2-3	TGTGCCAGCAGCACTGCAGCGGGGCCCACAGATACGCAGTATTTT	CASSTAAGPTDTQYF
TRBD1	.	TRBV6-1	TRBJ1-5	TGCGCCAGCAGTGAGCAGACAGGGATTCAGCCCCAGCATTTT	CASSEQTGIQPQHF
.	.	TRBV6-1	TRBJ1-4	TGTGCCAGCAGTGACGGGGCCTTTAATGAAAAACTGTTTTTT	CASSDGAFNEKLFF
.	.	TRBV12-3/TRBV12-4	TRBJ2-3	TGTGCCAGCAGTTTAAGGCACGACACGCAGTATTTT	CASSLRHDTQYF
TRBD1	.	TRBV30	TRBJ1-2	TGTGCCGGAAGGCAGGACAGGGTCGTCTATGGCTACACCTTC	CAGRQDRVVYGYTF
.	.	TRBV12-3/TRBV12-4	TRBJ1-2	TGTGCCAGCAGTTATGGTCCCGATGGTGGCTACACCTTC	CASSYGPDGGYTF
.	.	TRBV19	TRBJ1-2	TGTGCCATCTCACCCGGGAGCTATGGCTACACCTTC	CAISPGSYGYTF
.	.	TRBV29-1	TRBJ1-1	TGCAGCGTTGAAGATATCGGACTAAACACTGAAGCTTTCTTT	CSVEDIGLNTEAFF
TRBD2	.	TRBV4-2	TRBJ2-3	TGTGCCAGCAGCCAAGAGGTTGGGACTAGTTGGGATACGCAGTATTTT	CASSQEVGTSWDTQYF
.	.	TRBV19	TRBJ1-5	TGTGCCAGTAGTATAGTGGCGGCTGCGAATCAGCCCCAGCATTTT	CASSIVAAANQPQHF
.	once	TRBV9	TRBJ2-3	TGTGCCAGCAGCTCTGTACTGGAGTTTGATACGCAGTATTTT	CASSSVLEFDTQYF
.	once	TRBV3-1/TRBV3-2	TRBJ2-2	TGTGCCAGCAGCCTTAGATCCACCGGGGAGCTGTTTTTT	CASSLRSTGELFF
.	.	TRBV2	TRBJ1-2	TGTGCCTCCTGGGGGGGGACTACTGGCTACACCTTC	CASWGGTTGYTF
TRBD2	.	TRBV5-4	TRBJ2-1	TGTGCCAGCAGCTTGGAACCGGGGGGGCTTTACTCCTACAATGAGCAGTTCTTC	CASSLEPGGLYSYNEQFF
.	.	TRBV2	TRBJ2-2	TGTGCCAGCAGTGAACTAGTGCCCGGGGAGCTGTTTTTT	CASSELVPGELFF